This T cell receptor beta chain is drawn from a study of blood T cell repertoires in COVID-19. Overall study: Samples representing acute and convalescent COVID-19 were sourced from the United States, Italy and Spain. PBMCs, B-cell-depleted T cells, or T cells provided the cDNA or gDNA that made up the material.

In the authors' methods: For nucleated cells, counts were estimated from reference gene primer amplification. Using immunoSEQ multiplex PCR, the repertoire was profiled, and TCRdb retains in-frame clones only, with some absent. V, J and clone size are taken as reported in that table, and D and trimming were inferred from the DNA itself. Seen here are around 200,000 clones, 80% to 90% observed once, and the top ten hold 5.5% to 7.5%. Germline V gives CDR1 SGHAT, CDR2 FQNNGV. With 5 bases clipped from V and 6 bases from J, the junction kept 9 bases outside the gene matches. The CDR3 totals 15 residues.

The TCR sequence derives from a man in his 60s who had recovered from COVID-19. V and J are TRBV11-2 and TRBJ2-2; 7 bases are a match to TRBD2. Material for sequencing was peripheral blood. The CDR3 sequence: CASSRPQRGAGELFF. CDR3 DNA sequence: TGTGCCAGCAGCCGCCCCCAGCGGGGCGCCGGGGAGCTGTTTTTT.